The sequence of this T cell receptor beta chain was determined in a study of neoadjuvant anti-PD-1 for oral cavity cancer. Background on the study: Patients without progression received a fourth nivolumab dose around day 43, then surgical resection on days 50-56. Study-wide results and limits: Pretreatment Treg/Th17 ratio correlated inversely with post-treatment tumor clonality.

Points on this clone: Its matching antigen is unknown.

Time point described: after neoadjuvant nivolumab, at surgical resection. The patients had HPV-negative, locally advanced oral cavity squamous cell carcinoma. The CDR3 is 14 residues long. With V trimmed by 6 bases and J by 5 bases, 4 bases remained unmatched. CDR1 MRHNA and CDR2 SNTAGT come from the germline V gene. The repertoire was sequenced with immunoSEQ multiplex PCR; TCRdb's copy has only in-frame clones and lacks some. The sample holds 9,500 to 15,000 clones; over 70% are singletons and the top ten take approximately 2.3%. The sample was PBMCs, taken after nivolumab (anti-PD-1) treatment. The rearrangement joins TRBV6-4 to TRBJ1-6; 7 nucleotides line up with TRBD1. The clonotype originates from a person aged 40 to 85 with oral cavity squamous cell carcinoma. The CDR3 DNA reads TGTGCCAGCAGCTCCGGGACAGATAATTCACCCCTCCACTTT. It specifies CASSSGTDNSPLHF.